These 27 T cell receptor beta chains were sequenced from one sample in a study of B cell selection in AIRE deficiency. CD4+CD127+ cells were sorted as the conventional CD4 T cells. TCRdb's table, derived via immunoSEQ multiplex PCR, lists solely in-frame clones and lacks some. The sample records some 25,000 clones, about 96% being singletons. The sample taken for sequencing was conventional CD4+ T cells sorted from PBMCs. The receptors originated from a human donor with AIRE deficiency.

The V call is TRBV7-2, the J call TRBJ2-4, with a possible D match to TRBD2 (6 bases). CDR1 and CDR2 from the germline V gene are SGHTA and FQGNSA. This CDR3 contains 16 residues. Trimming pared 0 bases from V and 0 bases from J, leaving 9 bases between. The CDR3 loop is CASSLAPGLAKNIQYF. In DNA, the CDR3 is TGTGCCAGCAGCTTAGCCCCGGGACTAGCCAAAAACATTCAGTACTTC. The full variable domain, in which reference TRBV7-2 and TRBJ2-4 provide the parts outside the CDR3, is GAGVSQSPSNKVTEKGKDVELRCDPISGHTALYWYRQSLGQGLEFLIYFQGNSAPDKSGLPSDRFSAERTGGSVSTLTIQRTQQEDSAVYLCASSLAPGLAKNIQYFGAGTRLSVL.

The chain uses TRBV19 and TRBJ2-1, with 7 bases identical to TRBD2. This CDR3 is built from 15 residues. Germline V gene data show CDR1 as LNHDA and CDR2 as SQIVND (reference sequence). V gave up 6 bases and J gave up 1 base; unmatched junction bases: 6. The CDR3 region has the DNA TGTGCCAGTAGCGGCGGGAGCGGATCCTACAATGAGCAGTTCTTC. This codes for CASSGGSGSYNEQFF.

In DNA, the CDR3 is TGTGCCAGCAGCCTCTCGGGCCCGATGCCAGGGGGCTACGAGCAGTACTTC. Its translation is CASSLSGPMPGGYEQYF. The V and J genes are TRBV7-9 and TRBJ2-7; 7 nucleotides line up with TRBD1. The trim removed 5 bases at V and 3 bases at J, leaving 16 bases unmatched. The CDR3 is 17 amino acids. Germline CDR1 SEHNR, CDR2 FQNEAQ (reference sequence).

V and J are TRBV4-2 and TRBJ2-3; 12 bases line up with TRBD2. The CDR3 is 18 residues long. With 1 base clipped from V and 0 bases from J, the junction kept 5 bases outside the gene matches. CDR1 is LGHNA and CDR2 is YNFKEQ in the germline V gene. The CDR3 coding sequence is TGTGCCAGCAGCCAAGTCGGGCTAGCGGGAGGGAGCACAGATACGCAGTATTTT. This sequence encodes CASSQVGLAGGSTDTQYF.

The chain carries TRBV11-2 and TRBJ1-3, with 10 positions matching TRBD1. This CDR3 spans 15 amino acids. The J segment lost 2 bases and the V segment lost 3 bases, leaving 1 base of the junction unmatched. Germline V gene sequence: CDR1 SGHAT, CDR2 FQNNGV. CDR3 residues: CASSFDRGPGNTIYF. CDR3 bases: TGTGCCAGCAGCTTCGACAGGGGGCCTGGAAACACCATATATTTT.

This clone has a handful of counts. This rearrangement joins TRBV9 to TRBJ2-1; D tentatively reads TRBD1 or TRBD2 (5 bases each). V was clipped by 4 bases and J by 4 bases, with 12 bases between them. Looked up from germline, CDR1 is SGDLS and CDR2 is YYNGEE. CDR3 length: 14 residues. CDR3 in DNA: TGTGCCAGCAGCCCTGGGACCCTTTACAATGAGCAGTTCTTC. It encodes CASSPGTLYNEQFF.

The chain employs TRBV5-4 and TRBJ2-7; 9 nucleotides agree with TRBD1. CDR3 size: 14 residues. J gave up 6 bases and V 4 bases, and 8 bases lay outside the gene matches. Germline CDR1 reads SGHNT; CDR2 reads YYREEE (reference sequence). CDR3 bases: TGTGCCAGCAGCGTGGACAGGGGCACCCTCGAGCAGTACTTC. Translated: CASSVDRGTLEQYF.

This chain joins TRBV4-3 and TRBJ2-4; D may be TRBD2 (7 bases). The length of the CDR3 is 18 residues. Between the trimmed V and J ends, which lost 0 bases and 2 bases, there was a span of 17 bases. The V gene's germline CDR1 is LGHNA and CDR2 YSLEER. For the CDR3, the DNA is TGCGCCAGCAGCCAAGATAGTGTGCGGGGGACATCCAAAAACATTCAGTACTTC. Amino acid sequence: CASSQDSVRGTSKNIQYF.

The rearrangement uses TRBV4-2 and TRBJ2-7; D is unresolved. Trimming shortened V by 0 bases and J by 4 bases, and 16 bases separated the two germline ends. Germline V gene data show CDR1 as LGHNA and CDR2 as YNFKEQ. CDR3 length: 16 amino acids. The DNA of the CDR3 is TGTGCCAGCAGCCAAGAGTTGGAAACAGTACCTTACGAGCAGTACTTC. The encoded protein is CASSQELETVPYEQYF.

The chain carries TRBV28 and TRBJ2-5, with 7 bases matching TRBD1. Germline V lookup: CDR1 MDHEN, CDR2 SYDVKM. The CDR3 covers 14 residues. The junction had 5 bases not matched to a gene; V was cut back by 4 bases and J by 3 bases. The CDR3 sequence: CASSWTGGEETQYF. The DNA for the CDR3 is TGTGCCAGCAGTTGGACAGGTGGAGAAGAGACCCAGTACTTC.

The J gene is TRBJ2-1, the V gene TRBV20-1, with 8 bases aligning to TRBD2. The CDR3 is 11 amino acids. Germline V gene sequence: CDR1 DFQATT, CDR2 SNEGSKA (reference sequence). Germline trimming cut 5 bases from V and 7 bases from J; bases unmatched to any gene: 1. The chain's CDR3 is CSAGTSNEQFF. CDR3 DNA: TGCAGTGCTGGGACTAGTAATGAGCAGTTCTTC.

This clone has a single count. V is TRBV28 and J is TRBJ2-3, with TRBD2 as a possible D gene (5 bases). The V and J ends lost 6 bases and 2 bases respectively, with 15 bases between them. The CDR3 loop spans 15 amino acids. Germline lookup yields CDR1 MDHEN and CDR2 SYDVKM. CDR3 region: CASRGRRSSTDTQYF. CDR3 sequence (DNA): TGTGCCAGCAGGGGTAGGAGGTCATCCACAGATACGCAGTATTTT.

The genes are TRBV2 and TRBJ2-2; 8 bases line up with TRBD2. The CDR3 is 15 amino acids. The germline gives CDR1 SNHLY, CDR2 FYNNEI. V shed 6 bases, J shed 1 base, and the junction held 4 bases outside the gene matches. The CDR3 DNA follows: TGTGCCAGCAGGGAACTAGCGGTGAACACCGGGGAGCTGTTTTTT. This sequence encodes CASRELAVNTGELFF.

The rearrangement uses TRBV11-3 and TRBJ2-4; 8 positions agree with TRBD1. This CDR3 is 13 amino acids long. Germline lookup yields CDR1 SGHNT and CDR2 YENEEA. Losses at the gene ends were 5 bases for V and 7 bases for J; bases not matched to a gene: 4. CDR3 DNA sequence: TGTGCCAGCAGCCTACAGGGGGGCAACATTCAGTACTTC. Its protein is CASSLQGGNIQYF.

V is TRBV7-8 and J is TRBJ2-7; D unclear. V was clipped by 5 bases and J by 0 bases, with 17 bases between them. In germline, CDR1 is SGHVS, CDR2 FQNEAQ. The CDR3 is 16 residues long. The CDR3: CASSRGWSESSYEQYF. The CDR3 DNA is TGTGCCAGCAGCCGCGGATGGAGTGAATCCTCCTACGAGCAGTACTTC.

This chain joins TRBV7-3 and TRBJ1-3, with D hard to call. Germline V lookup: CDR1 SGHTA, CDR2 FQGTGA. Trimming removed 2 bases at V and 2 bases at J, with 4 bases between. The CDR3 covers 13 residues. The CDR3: CASSLATGNTIYF. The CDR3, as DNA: TGTGCCAGCAGCTTAGCGACTGGAAACACCATATATTTT.

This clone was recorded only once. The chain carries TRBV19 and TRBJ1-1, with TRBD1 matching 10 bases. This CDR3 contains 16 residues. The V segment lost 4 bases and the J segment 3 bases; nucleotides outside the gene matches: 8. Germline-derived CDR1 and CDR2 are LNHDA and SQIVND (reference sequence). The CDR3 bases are TGTGCCAGTAGTAACACGGGACAGGGGAAAGACACTGAAGCTTTCTTT. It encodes CASSNTGQGKDTEAFF.

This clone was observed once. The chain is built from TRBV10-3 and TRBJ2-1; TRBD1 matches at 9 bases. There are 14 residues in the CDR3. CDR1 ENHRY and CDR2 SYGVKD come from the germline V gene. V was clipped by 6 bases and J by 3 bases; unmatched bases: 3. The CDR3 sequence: CAISPTGGYNEQFF. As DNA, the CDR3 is TGTGCCATCAGCCCGACAGGGGGCTACAATGAGCAGTTCTTC.

The CDR3 region has the DNA TGTGCCAGCAGTGGACAGTTTAGCAATCAGCCCCAGCATTTT. This gives the protein CASSGQFSNQPQHF. V is TRBV6-1 and J is TRBJ1-5, with a possible D match to TRBD1 (5 bases). Trimming cost V 4 bases and J 0 bases, with 7 bases left between them. CDR3 size: 14 residues. Germline V gene sequence: CDR1 MNHNS, CDR2 SASEGT.

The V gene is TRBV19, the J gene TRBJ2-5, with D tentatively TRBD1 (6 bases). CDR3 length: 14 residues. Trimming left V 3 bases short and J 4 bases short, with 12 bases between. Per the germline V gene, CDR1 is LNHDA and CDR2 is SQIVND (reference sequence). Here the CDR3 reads CASSISTGIETQYF. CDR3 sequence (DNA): TGTGCCAGTAGTATTTCGACAGGCATAGAGACCCAGTACTTC. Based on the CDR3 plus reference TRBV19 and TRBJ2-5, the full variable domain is DGGITQSPKYLFRKEGQNVTLSCEQNLNHDAMYWYRQDPGQGLRLIYYSQIVNDFQKGDIAEGYSVSREKKESFPLTVTSAQKNPTAFYLCASSISTGIETQYFGPGTRLLVL.

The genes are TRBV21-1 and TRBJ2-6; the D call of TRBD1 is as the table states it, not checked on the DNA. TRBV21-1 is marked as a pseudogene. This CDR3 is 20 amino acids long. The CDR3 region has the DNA TGTGCCAGCAGCACCTACTCCTGGCCAGGGGCCCGTTCTGGGGCCAACGTCCTGACTTTC. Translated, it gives CASSTYSWPGARSGANVLTF.

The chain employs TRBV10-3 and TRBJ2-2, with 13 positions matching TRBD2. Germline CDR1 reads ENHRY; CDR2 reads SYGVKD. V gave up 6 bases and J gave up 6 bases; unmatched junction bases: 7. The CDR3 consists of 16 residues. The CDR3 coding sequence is TGTGCCATCAGGGGGACTAGCGGGGAGTCCTCCGGGGAGCTGTTTTTT. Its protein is CAIRGTSGESSGELFF.

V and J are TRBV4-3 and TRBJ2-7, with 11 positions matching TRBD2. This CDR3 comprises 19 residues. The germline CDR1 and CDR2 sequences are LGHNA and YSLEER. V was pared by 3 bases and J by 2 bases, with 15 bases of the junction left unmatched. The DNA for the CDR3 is TGCGCCAGCAGCCAGAGACAGGGAGGGGGACTAGCGGATACCTACGAGCAGTACTTC. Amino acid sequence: CASSQRQGGGLADTYEQYF.

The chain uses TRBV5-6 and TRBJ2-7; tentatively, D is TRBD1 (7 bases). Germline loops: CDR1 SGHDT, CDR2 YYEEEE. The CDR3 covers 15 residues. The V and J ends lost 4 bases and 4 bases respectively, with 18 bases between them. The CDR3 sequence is CASSELTGRDYEQYF. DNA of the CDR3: TGTGCCAGCAGCGAATTGACAGGGCGGGATTACGAGCAGTACTTC.

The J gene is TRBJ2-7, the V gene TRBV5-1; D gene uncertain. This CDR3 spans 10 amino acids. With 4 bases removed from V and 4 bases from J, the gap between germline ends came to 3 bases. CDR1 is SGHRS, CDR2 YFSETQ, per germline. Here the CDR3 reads CASSRYEQYF. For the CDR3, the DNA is TGCGCCAGCAGCCGATACGAGCAGTACTTC.

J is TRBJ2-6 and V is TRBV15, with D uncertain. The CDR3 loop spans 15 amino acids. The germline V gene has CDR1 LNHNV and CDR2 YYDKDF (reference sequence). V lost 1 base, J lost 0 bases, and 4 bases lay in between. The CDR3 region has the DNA TGTGCCACCAGCAGAGCAGCCTCTGGGGCCAACGTCCTGACTTTC. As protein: CATSRAASGANVLTF.

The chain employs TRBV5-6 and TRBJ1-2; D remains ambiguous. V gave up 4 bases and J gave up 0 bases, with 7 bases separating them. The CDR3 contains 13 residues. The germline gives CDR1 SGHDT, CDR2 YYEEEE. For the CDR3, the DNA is TGTGCCAGCAGCCGGCCAACTAACTATGGCTACACCTTC. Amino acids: CASSRPTNYGYTF.